A single sample gave rise to the 19 T cell receptor beta chains below, sequenced in a study of blood T cell repertoires in COVID-19 (dated by TCRdb to about 2020). Libraries came from the immunoSEQ multiplex PCR assay. Drawn from immuneACCESS, this table holds only the in-frame rearrangements with V and J called that TCRdb kept. Clones are partly lost; checked studies trace under half to an unresolved V gene and leave the rest unexplained. The sample table lists about 56,000 clones, 89% of them with a count of one. The leading ten clones occupy 43% of the sample. Sequencing was carried out using peripheral blood. These receptors came from an older woman with COVID-19, enrolled during active disease.

This chain connects TRBV7-2 to TRBJ1-6; D unclear. CDR1 and CDR2 (germline): SGHTA, FQGNSA. Trimming left V 3 bases short and J 7 bases short, with 10 bases between. This CDR3 comprises 14 residues. For the CDR3, the DNA is TGTGCCAGCAGCTTGGAGGGAGGGAATTCACCCCTCCACTTT. Encoded protein: CASSLEGGNSPLHF.

This chain connects TRBV30 to TRBJ2-1, with TRBD2 identical over 9 bases. The CDR3 loop spans 14 amino acids. CDR1 is GTSNPN and CDR2 is SVGIG in the germline V gene (reference sequence). The ends lost 1 base at V and 8 bases at J; junction bases unmatched: 6. DNA of the CDR3: TGTGCCTGGAGTGGGCGGGGGGGCAGCGATGAGCAGTTCTTC. Amino acids: CAWSGRGGSDEQFF.

The genes are TRBV7-9 and TRBJ2-1, with TRBD2 identical over 11 bases. CDR3 size: 15 residues. Looked up from germline, CDR1 is SEHNR and CDR2 is FQNEAQ (reference sequence). V was pared by 3 bases and J by 3 bases, with 1 base of the junction left unmatched. CDR3: CASSFGTSGYNEQFF. In nucleotides, the CDR3 is TGTGCCAGCAGCTTCGGGACTAGCGGCTACAATGAGCAGTTCTTC.

CDR3 residues: CASSLQVSGNTIYF. The DNA of the CDR3 is TGTGCCAGCAGCCTGCAGGTCTCTGGAAACACCATATATTTT. The rearrangement uses TRBV28 and TRBJ1-3; D is unresolved. Between the trimmed V and J ends, which lost 6 bases and 0 bases, there was a span of 9 bases. The length of the CDR3 is 14 residues. Germline values: CDR1 MDHEN, CDR2 SYDVKM.

The gene calls are TRBV27 and TRBJ1-5; possible D gene TRBD1, 5 bases. The germline V and J ends were trimmed by 7 bases and 5 bases, with 9 bases remaining between them. This CDR3 comprises 12 residues. Per the germline V gene, CDR1 is MNHEY and CDR2 is SMNVEV (reference sequence). The CDR3 DNA is TGTGCCAGCACCCAAGGGGATCAGCCCCAGCATTTT. Translated, it gives CASTQGDQPQHF.

The chain links TRBV19 to TRBJ1-2; 7 positions agree with TRBD1. V shed 5 bases and J 4 bases; nucleotides not matched to a gene: 10. CDR1 LNHDA and CDR2 SQIVND come from the germline V gene (reference sequence). This CDR3 is built from 15 residues. CDR3 in amino acids: CASSASGDSLYGYTF. CDR3 in DNA: TGTGCCAGTAGTGCCAGTGGGGACAGCCTCTATGGCTACACCTTC.

V and J are TRBV6-6 and TRBJ1-4, with TRBD1 matching 7 bases. The length of the CDR3 is 14 residues. Trimming removed 5 bases from V and 7 bases from J; junction bases left unmatched: 7. Germline V gives CDR1 MNHNY, CDR2 SVGAGI (reference sequence). The CDR3 nucleotides are TGTGCCAGCAGTCACAGGGGCCCCGTTGAAAAACTGTTTTTT. This gives the protein CASSHRGPVEKLFF.

The chain is built from TRBV7-2 and TRBJ2-1; 11 positions match TRBD1. Germline assignment: CDR1 SGHTA and CDR2 FQGNSA. The CDR3 runs to 15 residues. The V segment lost 5 bases and the J segment 5 bases; nucleotides outside the gene matches: 5. CDR3 amino acids: CASSPWDRGNNEQFF. The CDR3 nucleotides are TGTGCCAGCAGCCCCTGGGACAGGGGGAACAATGAGCAGTTCTTC.

The chain couples TRBV5-1 to TRBJ1-1; 8 positions match TRBD1. Germline CDR1 SGHRS, CDR2 YFSETQ. V was pared by 0 bases and J by 1 base, with 20 bases of the junction left unmatched. The CDR3 extends over 21 amino acids. The CDR3 region has the DNA TGCGCCAGCAGCTTGGCTCTGGTAAAGGCAGGGGGCAGAGGAGAGAACACTGAAGCTTTCTTT. This codes for CASSLALVKAGGRGENTEAFF. Complete variable domain (other parts from reference TRBV5-1 and TRBJ1-1): KAGVTQTPRYLIKTRGQQVTLSCSPISGHRSVSWYQQTPGQGLQFLFEYFSETQRNKGNFPGRFSGRQFSNSRSEMNVSTLELGDSALYLCASSLALVKAGGRGENTEAFFGQGTRLTVV.

CDR3 nucleotide sequence: TGTGCCAGCAGTCCAGGACTACCACAAAACTACGAGCAGTTCTTC. It codes for CASSPGLPQNYEQFF. V and J are TRBV6-5 and TRBJ2-1, with a possible D match to TRBD2 (6 bases). V gave up 5 bases and J gave up 10 bases, with 21 bases separating them. The CDR3 runs 15 residues. CDR1 MNHEY and CDR2 SVGAGI come from the germline V gene.

The rearrangement joins TRBV2 to TRBJ2-7; no firm D call. The CDR3 runs to 12 residues. V lost 7 bases and J 6 bases, leaving 13 bases between the germline ends. The germline gives CDR1 SNHLY, CDR2 FYNNEI. CDR3 protein: CASTLLPFEQYF. CDR3 in DNA: TGTGCCAGCACTTTACTCCCTTTCGAGCAGTACTTC.

The table lists this clone with a count of one. An end of the junction does not agree with germline; a read error may underlie this. The chain has TRBV6-5 and TRBJ1-6; a weak D match, TRBD1 (5 bases). The CDR3 is 15 amino acids. The V gene's germline CDR1 is MNHEY and CDR2 SVGAGI. As DNA, the CDR3 is TGTGCCTGCAGTTTCTCCTCAGGGAATAATTCACCCCTCCACTTT. Amino acids: CACSFSSGNNSPLHF.

A single count supports this clone. The chain carries TRBV29-1 and TRBJ2-6; tentatively, D is TRBD1 (7 bases). The ends were cut back, 1 base at V and 2 bases at J, with 12 bases in the middle. The length of the CDR3 is 16 residues. In germline, CDR1 is SQVTM, CDR2 ANQGSEA. The CDR3 region has the DNA TGCAGCGTTGAAGGGCAGGGGGGCGCTGGGGCCAACGTCCTGACTTTC. This codes for CSVEGQGGAGANVLTF.

This sequence joins TRBV11-3 and TRBJ1-1; a weak D match, TRBD1 (5 bases). The CDR3 is 14 amino acids. The V gene's germline CDR1 is SGHNT and CDR2 YENEEA. The V end lost 2 bases, the J end lost 1 base, and 8 bases lay between the germline ends. CDR3 DNA sequence: TGTGCCAGCAGCTTACCAGGGCCGAACACTGAAGCTTTCTTT. It encodes CASSLPGPNTEAFF.

The genes are TRBV5-4 and TRBJ1-6; D might be TRBD1 (6 bases). Germline V gene data show CDR1 as SGHNT and CDR2 as YYREEE (reference sequence). Trimming shortened V by 4 bases and J by 3 bases, and 17 bases separated the two germline ends. The CDR3 spans 17 residues. In DNA form, the CDR3 reads TGTGCCAGCAGCCGGGGGGCAGGCCTCGGCTATAATTCACCCCTCCACTTT. It codes for CASSRGAGLGYNSPLHF.

The chain joins TRBV7-8 to TRBJ2-5; D perhaps matches TRBD2 (6 bases). Germline CDR1 and CDR2: SGHVS and FQNEAQ. The CDR3 is 15 amino acids. Trimming stripped 2 bases from V and 5 bases from J, with 15 bases between. CDR3 sequence reads: CASSLYASARETQYF. CDR3 DNA: TGTGCCAGCAGCTTATACGCTAGCGCGAGGGAGACCCAGTACTTC.

V and J are TRBV18 and TRBJ1-2, with 9 bases aligning to TRBD1. Germline CDR1 is KGHSH and CDR2 is LQKENI. The CDR3 spans 17 residues. V lost 6 bases and J lost 0; bases outside the gene matches: 11. For the CDR3, the DNA is TGTGCCAGCTCTCTATCTGCGGGGACAGGGACTAACTATGGCTACACCTTC. Translation gives CASSLSAGTGTNYGYTF.

This clone has only one observation. This chain links TRBV19 with TRBJ2-3, with D perhaps matching TRBD1 (5 bases). Germline CDR1 is LNHDA and CDR2 is SQIVND (reference sequence). The germline V and J ends were trimmed by 3 bases and 4 bases, with 17 bases remaining between them. This CDR3 contains 16 residues. The CDR3 nucleotides read TGTGCCAGTAGTATTTTACAGGCAGATTCACCAGATACGCAGTATTTT. Residues: CASSILQADSPDTQYF.

The gene calls are TRBV19 and TRBJ2-7; a weak D match, TRBD1 (5 bases). The CDR3 has 13 residues. V was trimmed by 4 bases and J by 3 bases, leaving 10 bases between them. Germline V CDR1 and CDR2: LNHDA, SQIVND (reference sequence). CDR3 nucleotides: TGTGCCAGTAGTAACCAGGGCGGCTACGAGCAGTACTTC. It yields the protein CASSNQGGYEQYF. Full variable domain (missing parts from reference TRBV19 and TRBJ2-7): DGGITQSPKYLFRKEGQNVTLSCEQNLNHDAMYWYRQDPGQGLRLIYYSQIVNDFQKGDIAEGYSVSREKKESFPLTVTSAQKNPTAFYLCASSNQGGYEQYFGPGTRLTVT.